This section outlines one T cell receptor (beta chain) sequence together with its context. The antigen it binds to is not known. Base qualities are not provided; no much larger clone lies one nucleotide away. The data stem from a study of control samples from healthy donors and cancer patients (TCRdb year 2020). Library preparation employed the immunoSEQ multiplex PCR assay. As stored in TCRdb, this immuneACCESS dataset retains in-frame rearrangements with V and J assigned. A fraction of the clones does not appear; measured against another copy, unresolved V genes explain less than half of the discrepancy, and the remainder lacks a known reason. The sample table holds 75,000 to 90,000 clones, of which under 90% were seen once. Jointly, the top ten make up about 9.5% of the sample. CDR1 and CDR2 are drawn from the germline V gene (reference sequence): LNHDA, SQIVND. The CDR3 runs 14 amino acids, cysteine and valine included. CDR3 DNA is the only sequence kept; it has 42 bases, read in frame from the first base. Relative to germline, V is 1 base shorter and J is 10 bases shorter, with 17 bases between their ends.

This sequence originates from a woman between 45 and 60 years old with colorectal cancer. The V and J genes are TRBV19 and TRBJ2-7; the D gene may be TRBD1 or TRBD2, since each aligns over 5 bases. Sequencing used PBMCs. Here is the DNA: TGTGCCAGTAGTATAGTCCGGGACGGTCGAGGACAGTACGTC. It codes for CASSIVRDGRGQYV.